The next 7 T cell receptor beta chains were all read from a single sample in a study of siplizumab effects on memory and regulatory T cells. Sequencing used immunoSEQ multiplex PCR; TCRdb keeps in-frame clones, though not all of them. The table includes some 97,000 clones, approximately 94% detected once. The sample consisted of non-Treg CD4+ T cells sorted from blood. All receptors derive from a human donor in good health.

This clone was seen only once. The chain links TRBV28 to TRBJ2-3; the D gene is possibly TRBD1 (5 bases). V lost 3 bases, J lost 2 bases, and 9 bases lay in between. This CDR3 comprises 14 residues. Per germline, CDR1 MDHEN and CDR2 SYDVKM. The CDR3 coding sequence is TGTGCCAGCAGTTTGGCAGGGAACACAGATACGCAGTATTTT. Its translation: CASSLAGNTDTQYF.

The rearrangement uses TRBV5-1 and TRBJ2-6; 11 positions agree with TRBD1. The V gene end was trimmed by 3 bases and the J gene end by 0 bases; junction bases not matched to a gene: 2. CDR1 and CDR2 (germline): SGHRS, YFSETQ. This CDR3 has 17 residues. For the CDR3, the DNA is TGCGCCAGCAGCTCGGGGACAGGGGGCTCTGGGGCCAACGTCCTGACTTTC. This gives the protein CASSSGTGGSGANVLTF.

The rearrangement uses TRBV19 and TRBJ2-1, with 10 positions matching TRBD2. The CDR3 spans 15 residues. The germline CDR1 and CDR2 sequences are LNHDA and SQIVND (reference sequence). V lost 7 bases, J lost 4 bases, and 7 bases stayed unmatched. DNA of the CDR3: TGTGCCAGTACCCTAGCGGGAGCCGCTTACAATGAGCAGTTCTTC. It translates to CASTLAGAAYNEQFF.

The chain employs TRBV6-1 and TRBJ2-5, with D uncertain. The CDR3 has 12 residues. The V and J ends lost 5 bases and 4 bases respectively, with 8 bases between them. Looked up from germline, CDR1 is MNHNS and CDR2 is SASEGT. The CDR3 region has the DNA TGTGCCAGCAGTCTTTCTGTAGAGACCCAGTACTTC. As protein: CASSLSVETQYF.

The chain employs TRBV5-6 and TRBJ2-7; D unresolved. CDR1 and CDR2 (germline): SGHDT, YYEEEE. V lost 2 bases and J 3 bases, leaving 3 bases between the germline ends. The CDR3 runs 11 residues. In nucleotides, the CDR3 is TGTGCCAGCAGCTTAGGCTACGAGCAGTACTTC. Its protein product is CASSLGYEQYF.

The CDR3 DNA reads as TGTGCCTGGAGTGTCAGGAACAGCCAACCCCAGCTGTTTTTT. The encoded protein is CAWSVRNSQPQLFF. The chain has TRBV30 and TRBJ2-2; D not certain. Trimming took 0 bases from V and 12 from J, leaving 17 bases between them. Germline values: CDR1 GTSNPN, CDR2 SVGIG (reference sequence). The CDR3 totals 14 residues.

This clone was counted a few times. The J gene is TRBJ1-3, the V gene TRBV6-5; no clear D. CDR3 length equals 15 residues. The germline V gene encodes CDR1 MNHEY and CDR2 SVGAGI. Deletions cut 5 bases from V and 4 bases from J, with 15 bases between. The CDR3 protein is CASSGDNPWGNTIYF. The CDR3 DNA sequence: TGTGCCAGCAGTGGAGACAACCCGTGGGGAAACACCATATATTTT.